Listed here are 17 T cell receptor beta chains from one sample, sequenced in a study of blood T cell repertoires in COVID-19. Measured with immunoSEQ multiplex PCR; TCRdb has only the in-frame clones, and not every one. The repertoire consists of some 170,000 clones, with roughly 83% occurring once and the leading ten covering roughly 9%. The sequenced sample consisted of peripheral blood. These receptors originate from an elderly woman with active or convalescent COVID-19.

The chain recombines TRBV5-4 with TRBJ1-5; 9 bases line up with TRBD1. Trimming at V came to 4 bases and at J to 4 bases, leaving 3 bases not matched to a gene. The CDR3 is 14 amino acids. Per germline, CDR1 SGHNT and CDR2 YYREEE (reference sequence). CDR3 in DNA: TGTGCCAGCAGCCTACAGGGGGCTAATCAGCCCCAGCATTTT. As protein: CASSLQGANQPQHF.

V and J are TRBV2 and TRBJ1-2; 7 bases agree with TRBD1. After removal of 3 bases from V and 3 bases from J, the junction contained 13 bases not matched to a gene. The CDR3 length is 17 residues. Germline CDR1 is SNHLY and CDR2 is FYNNEI. The CDR3 DNA reads as TGTGCCAGCAGTGATAGTGGCCCGGGACAGAGTTACTATGGCTACACCTTC. It is translated as CASSDSGPGQSYYGYTF.

The chain joins TRBV6-1 to TRBJ1-2, with 8 nucleotides matching TRBD1. There are 15 residues in the CDR3. The J segment lost 3 bases and the V segment lost 3 bases, leaving 6 bases of the junction unmatched. Germline lookup yields CDR1 MNHNS and CDR2 SASEGT. Here the CDR3 DNA reads TGTGCCAGCAGTGATTCATCACAGGGGGACTATGGCTACACCTTC. This sequence encodes CASSDSSQGDYGYTF.

This rearrangement joins TRBV6-2 or TRBV6-3 to TRBJ2-5, with 9 bases matching TRBD2. Germline assignment: CDR1 MNHEY and CDR2 SVGEGT. CDR3 length: 20 residues. With V trimmed by 0 bases and J by 0 bases, 14 bases remained unmatched. For the CDR3, the DNA is TGTGCCAGCAGTTACTCGATTGGGCGCGGGGGGGTTTCCGACCAAGAGACCCAGTACTTC. Translating gives CASSYSIGRGGVSDQETQYF.

This sequence joins TRBV25-1 and TRBJ1-2; TRBD1 matches 9 bases. J gave up 4 bases and V 2 bases, and 2 bases lay outside the gene matches. This CDR3 contains 14 residues. Germline assignment: CDR1 MGHDK and CDR2 SYGVNS. Here the CDR3 reads CASSEDRGVYGYTF. CDR3 bases: TGTGCCAGCAGTGAAGACAGGGGGGTCTATGGCTACACCTTC.

V and J are TRBV2 and TRBJ2-5, with 9 positions matching TRBD2. J lost 4 bases, V lost 11 bases, and 5 bases had no gene match. The germline gives CDR1 SNHLY, CDR2 FYNNEI. The CDR3 has 12 residues. This chain's CDR3 is CAVRGGRETQYF. In DNA form, the CDR3 reads TGTGCCGTGCGGGGGGGCCGAGAGACCCAGTACTTC.

The chain joins TRBV5-6 to TRBJ1-1; 7 bases are a match to TRBD1. Losses at the gene ends were 6 bases for V and 0 bases for J; bases not matched to a gene: 8. CDR1 and CDR2 from the germline V gene are SGHDT and YYEEEE. This CDR3 is built from 15 residues. The CDR3 bases are TGTGCCAGCAACGTACAGGGGCTAATGAACACTGAAGCTTTCTTT. Translation gives CASNVQGLMNTEAFF.

The V call is TRBV19, the J call TRBJ1-5; maybe TRBD1 (5 bases). The CDR3 extends over 15 amino acids. Germline lookup yields CDR1 LNHDA and CDR2 SQIVND (reference sequence). Trimming took off 2 bases at V and 0 bases at J, with 8 bases between the two ends. CDR3 region: CASSIMGGSNQPQHF. CDR3 nucleotide sequence: TGTGCCAGTAGTATAATGGGGGGTAGCAATCAGCCCCAGCATTTT.

Here the CDR3 DNA reads TGTGCCAGCAGCTCCTGGGGGGACTATGGCTACACCTTC. Translated: CASSSWGDYGYTF. The chain carries TRBV7-2 and TRBJ1-2; D possibly corresponds to TRBD1 (5 bases). Germline loops: CDR1 SGHTA, CDR2 FQGNSA. The CDR3 has 13 amino acids. V dropped 4 bases and J dropped 3 bases, with 9 bases sitting between them.

This clone was observed many times. V and J are TRBV7-9 and TRBJ1-4; D ambiguous. CDR3 length: 13 residues. The germline CDR1 and CDR2 sequences are SEHNR and FQNEAQ (reference sequence). With 9 bases removed from V and 3 bases from J, the gap between germline ends came to 11 bases. The CDR3 nucleotides are TGTGCCAGTAGAAAAGGAGCTAATGAAAAACTGTTTTTT. Protein product: CASRKGANEKLFF.

The chain couples TRBV18 to TRBJ2-1, with D hard to call. Germline V lookup: CDR1 KGHSH, CDR2 LQKENI. This CDR3 is built from 14 residues. V gave up 2 bases and J gave up 5 bases, with 10 bases separating them. The CDR3 DNA is TGTGCCAGCTCACCAGAGACTCGGGACAATGAGCAGTTCTTC. Its translation: CASSPETRDNEQFF.

The gene calls are TRBV14 and TRBJ1-6; possible D gene TRBD1, 5 bases. Trimming took off 4 bases at V and 6 bases at J, with 13 bases between the two ends. The germline gives CDR1 SGHDN, CDR2 FVKESK. The CDR3 extends over 15 amino acids. DNA for the CDR3: TGTGCCAGCAGCCCCCGGAACAGGACTAATTCACCCCTCCACTTT. Translation gives CASSPRNRTNSPLHF.

As regards this clone: An end of the junction does not agree with germline; a read error may underlie this. The gene calls are TRBV4-3 and TRBJ2-2, with 9 positions matching TRBD2. This CDR3 contains 18 residues. The germline V gene encodes CDR1 LGHNA and CDR2 YSLEER. The DNA for the CDR3 is TGCCCCAGCAGCCAAGTTCGGCGGCGGGGGGGGAACACCGGGGAGCTGTTTTTT. Protein product: CPSSQVRRRGGNTGELFF.

V gene TRBV18 combines with J gene TRBJ1-1; 10 bases align to TRBD1. The CDR3 contains 14 residues. Germline CDR1 and CDR2: KGHSH and LQKENI. The V gene end was trimmed by 6 bases and the J gene end by 4 bases; junction bases not matched to a gene: 5. The CDR3 nucleotides are TGTGCCAGCTCCTCGACAGGGGGCATCACTGAAGCTTTCTTT. Amino acid sequence: CASSSTGGITEAFF. Full variable domain (outside the CDR3, taken from reference TRBV18 and TRBJ1-1): NAGVMQNPRHLVRRRGQEARLRCSPMKGHSHVYWYRQLPEEGLKFMVYLQKENIIDESGMPKERFSAEFPKEGPSILRIQQVVRGDSAAYFCASSSTGGITEAFFGQGTRLTVV.

For this clone: In the same sample, other DNA sequences code for this CDR3. This sequence joins TRBV7-2 and TRBJ2-7, with unresolved D. This CDR3 spans 11 amino acids. Germline loops: CDR1 SGHTA, CDR2 FQGNSA. V lost 2 bases to trimming and J lost 4 bases, with 3 bases between them. CDR3 sequence (DNA): TGTGCCAGCAGCTTACGTTACGAGCAGTACTTC. Its translation is CASSLRYEQYF.

The rearrangement uses TRBV2 and TRBJ1-1; possibly TRBD1 for D (5 bases). Germline V gene sequence: CDR1 SNHLY, CDR2 FYNNEI. The CDR3 covers 13 residues. Trimming shortened V by 4 bases and J by 11 bases, and 17 bases separated the two germline ends. The CDR3 DNA reads TGTGCCAGCAGTGGACAGCCTCGCGTAAGGGCTTTCTTT. Translation: CASSGQPRVRAFF.

This chain joins TRBV19 and TRBJ2-7; 8 positions agree with TRBD1. The germline V gene encodes CDR1 LNHDA and CDR2 SQIVND (reference sequence). V gave up 3 bases and J gave up 2 bases; unmatched junction bases: 3. The CDR3 covers 14 residues. CDR3 DNA: TGTGCCAGTAGTATGGACAGGGCAGCCTACGAGCAGTACTTC. Translation gives CASSMDRAAYEQYF.